This T cell receptor beta chain emerged from a study of T cell changes during pregnancy in multiple sclerosis. The CDR3 spans 13 residues. Germline assignment: CDR1 KGHSH and CDR2 LQKENI. The ends lost 5 bases at V and 5 bases at J; junction bases unmatched: 5. Generated by immunoSEQ multiplex PCR, the TCRdb table keeps only in-frame clones and is missing some. The sample records 40,000 to 55,000 clones, about 88% being singletons. The sequenced sample was CD4+ T cells from peripheral blood mononuclear cells, obtained after pregnancy. This receptor was identified in a female donor with multiple sclerosis, enrolled in a pregnancy study. The chain carries TRBV18 and TRBJ2-5, with 7 bases aligning to TRBD1. The CDR3 protein is CASSDGQEETQYF. DNA for the CDR3: TGTGCCAGCTCAGACGGACAGGAGGAGACCCAGTACTTC.